This T cell receptor beta chain is drawn from a study of CD8+ T cells in alopecia areata. About the study: Patients given treatment had severity scored by the percentage of scalp area affected.

From germline, CDR1 is SGHRS and CDR2 YFSETQ. The germline V and J ends were trimmed by 0 bases and 2 bases, with 15 bases remaining between them. This CDR3 has 16 amino acids. RNA, once extracted, was reverse transcribed into cDNA for use as the sequencing template. TCRdb's copy holds only in-frame clones and misses some; the assay was immunoSEQ multiplex PCR. The table includes some 180,000 clones, about 53% detected once. A word on this clone: Its antigen is unidentified.

Sample treatment: oral pan-JAK inhibitor, 5-10 mg twice daily. Study conclusions and caveats: Among the top 100, expanded CD8+ clones were significantly decreased by tofacitinib, as was scalp clonality. An increase in clonality over normal scalp was evident in lesional scalp, especially alopecia totalis/universalis. There were many expanded lesional clones persisting in scalp and blood during tofacitinib.

Sequenced material: CD8+ T cells sorted from blood, taken at week 24, from a patient treated with tofacitinib. V is TRBV5-1 and J is TRBJ2-7; D ambiguous. The TCR comes from a human donor with alopecia areata. The CDR3 here is CASSLEVSNPAYEQYF. The CDR3 nucleotides read TGCGCCAGCAGCTTGGAAGTTTCGAATCCGGCCTACGAGCAGTACTTC.